The clone carrying this T cell receptor (beta chain) has a count of ten or more. TCRdb reanalysed the RT-PCR reads using MiXCR and keeps one entry per CDR3 protein. The table includes around 700,000 distinct CDR3 sequences, around 14% detected once. This CDR3 contains 13 residues. In germline, CDR1 is DFQATT, CDR2 SNEGSKA (reference sequence). J gave up 6 bases and V 6 bases, and 10 bases lay outside the gene matches. The sequencing sample was made of memory CD4+ T cells from blood. This TCR came from a female donor in good health, serving as a healthy control. V gene TRBV20-1 combines with J gene TRBJ1-2, with TRBD1 matching over 7 bases. CDR3 DNA sequence: TGCAGTGCCCCCATACAGGGGTACAATGGCTACACCTTC. As protein: CSAPIQGYNGYTF.